These T cell receptor beta chains were read from a single sample in a study of shared clonotypes between healthy human individuals. Measured with immunoSEQ multiplex PCR; TCRdb has only the in-frame clones, and not every one. The sample holds some 2.3 million clones, 85% to 95% seen once. Material: naive CD4+ T cells from PBMCs. Receptors originate from a man between 18 and 29 years old in good health. Some clones in this sample may be carry-over from other donors' samples. Each CDR3 is given with its conserved first and last residue. A D gene is named only where the DNA matches it firmly. Some rows mark clone size as missing; the rest say once, few, many or name a class of expanded clone.

D	J	size	length	V	CDR3	DNA
-	TRBJ2-7	once	15	TRBV7-8	CASSIDSRSSYEQYF	TGTGCCAGCAGCATCGACTCTAGGAGCTCCTACGAGCAGTACTTC
TRBD2	TRBJ2-7	-	15	TRBV28	CASSLWGAGIHEQYF	TGTGCCAGCAGTTTATGGGGAGCGGGAATCCACGAGCAGTACTTC
-	TRBJ1-3	-	16	TRBV5-4	CASSLDGAVSGNTIYF	TGTGCCAGCAGCTTGGACGGTGCGGTCTCTGGAAACACCATATATTTT
TRBD1	TRBJ1-2	once	14	TRBV13	CASSFQDRGHGYTF	TGTGCCAGCAGCTTCCAGGACAGGGGTCATGGCTACACCTTC
-	TRBJ2-7	-	15	TRBV5-1	CASSFLAGLVGEQYF	TGCGCCAGCAGTTTTCTTGCGGGACTCGTGGGCGAGCAGTACTTC
TRBD2	TRBJ2-1	-	16	TRBV7-3	CASSLIGRAGSNEQFF	TGTGCCAGCAGCTTAATAGGAAGAGCGGGGAGCAATGAGCAGTTCTTC
-	TRBJ2-7	-	15	TRBV28	CASSSLPGVSDEQYF	TGTGCCAGCAGTTCCCTCCCCGGAGTTTCCGACGAGCAGTACTTC
TRBD2	TRBJ2-1	-	16	TRBV5-4	CASSNPTSGSPNEQFF	TGTGCCAGCAGCAACCCGACTAGCGGGAGCCCCAATGAGCAGTTCTTC
-	TRBJ2-3	-	15	TRBV6-1	CASTTSIQGTDTQYF	TGTGCCAGCACCACGAGTATACAGGGCACAGATACGCAGTATTTT
-	TRBJ1-1	-	14	TRBV5-1	CASSLGDLNTEAFF	TGCGCCAGCAGCTTGGGGGATCTGAACACTGAAGCTTTCTTT
-	TRBJ2-1	-	14	TRBV6-5	CASREGRGYDEQFF	TGTGCCAGCAGAGAGGGACGCGGGTACGATGAGCAGTTCTTC
-	TRBJ2-3	-	15	TRBV5-1	CASKDRTTSTDTQYF	TGCGCCAGCAAAGACAGGACCACTAGCACAGATACGCAGTATTTT
-	TRBJ2-2	few	14	TRBV19	CASSISPLSGELFF	TGTGCCAGTAGTATTAGTCCCCTTTCCGGGGAGCTGTTTTTT
-	TRBJ2-5	-	13	TRBV28	CASRRPYRETQYF	TGTGCCAGCAGGCGGCCTTACCGAGAGACCCAGTACTTC
-	TRBJ1-2	-	8	TRBV20-1	CSASSYTF	TGCAGTGCTAGTAGCTACACCTTC
TRBD1	TRBJ1-4	-	14	TRBV27	CASSLSGTGEKLFF	TGTGCCAGCAGCCTGTCCGGGACAGGGGAAAAACTGTTTTTT
TRBD2	TRBJ2-3	-	15	TRBV19	CASSLLAGSTDTQYF	TGTGCCAGTAGTTTACTAGCGGGATCCACAGATACGCAGTATTTT
-	TRBJ1-1	-	13	TRBV5-8	CASSLIRGTEAFF	TGTGCCAGCAGCTTGATCAGGGGCACTGAAGCTTTCTTT
TRBD1	TRBJ1-2	-	13	TRBV30	CAWSGQGAHGYTF	TGTGCCTGGAGCGGACAGGGGGCACATGGCTACACCTTC
-	TRBJ2-7	-	13	TRBV30	CAWSGLKVREQYF	TGTGCCTGGAGTGGGCTCAAGGTCCGCGAGCAGTACTTC
-	TRBJ2-5	-	12	TRBV10-3	CAITDSQETQYF	TGTGCCATCACGGACAGCCAAGAGACCCAGTACTTC
TRBD1	TRBJ2-2	-	13	TRBV7-9	CASSLQGAGELFF	TGTGCCAGCAGCTTACAGGGGGCCGGGGAGCTGTTTTTT
-	TRBJ2-5	-	15	TRBV5-8	CASSFGGQYQETQYF	TGTGCCAGCAGCTTCGGTGGACAGTACCAAGAGACCCAGTACTTC
TRBD2	TRBJ2-3	once	15	TRBV14	CASSLRLAGTDTQYF	TGTGCCAGCAGCCTCCGACTAGCGGGCACAGATACGCAGTATTTT
-	TRBJ1-4	-	15	TRBV5-1	CASSGDVSGLEKLFF	TGCGCCAGCAGCGGGGACGTCTCGGGCCTTGAAAAACTGTTTTTT
TRBD1	TRBJ1-1	-	15	TRBV7-9	CASSFPTGGGTEAFF	TGTGCCAGCAGCTTCCCGACAGGGGGCGGCACTGAAGCTTTCTTT
-	TRBJ1-1	-	17	TRBV5-5	CASSLNLAGPLNTEAFF	TGTGCCAGCAGCTTAAATCTGGCAGGCCCCCTGAACACTGAAGCTTTCTTT
-	TRBJ1-3	-	14	TRBV18	CASSPPSGTNTIYF	TGTGCCAGCTCACCACCTTCGGGGACGAACACCATATATTTT
TRBD1	TRBJ1-2	-	15	TRBV9	CASSPQGARVGGYTF	TGTGCCAGCAGCCCACAGGGGGCGAGGGTTGGTGGCTACACCTTC
-	TRBJ2-7	once	16	TRBV18	CASSPQSAGASYEQYF	TGTGCCAGCTCACCACAGTCAGCAGGGGCCTCCTACGAGCAGTACTTC
-	TRBJ1-3	-	14	TRBV15	CATSSDAGGSTIYF	TGTGCCACCAGCTCTGACGCCGGGGGGAGCACCATATATTTT
TRBD2	TRBJ2-7	-	14	TRBV28	CASSGLGRTYEQYF	TGTGCCAGCAGTGGACTAGGACGTACCTACGAGCAGTACTTC
-	TRBJ2-1	-	14	TRBV7-6	CASSQQGSYNEQFF	TGTGCCAGCAGCCAACAGGGTTCCTACAATGAGCAGTTCTTC
-	TRBJ1-2	-	12	TRBV7-9	CASSLARQGYTF	TGTGCCAGCAGCTTAGCGCGACAGGGCTACACCTTC
TRBD1	TRBJ2-2	-	16	TRBV2	CASSVQGGMNTGELFF	TGTGCCAGCAGTGTACAGGGGGGAATGAACACCGGGGAGCTGTTTTTT
-	TRBJ1-4	-	12	TRBV7-2	CASSFLNEKLFF	TGTGCCAGCAGCTTCCTTAATGAAAAACTGTTTTTT
TRBD1	TRBJ1-1	-	15	TRBV29-1	CSVAARGLANTEAFF	TGCAGCGTTGCTGCCAGGGGGCTGGCGAACACTGAAGCTTTCTTT
-	TRBJ2-1	-	18	TRBV7-3	CASSPLRAGRLSYNEQFF	TGTGCCAGCAGCCCCCTCCGGGCGGGGCGACTCTCCTACAATGAGCAGTTCTTC
-	TRBJ2-1	-	14	TRBV14	CASSQGARGNEQFF	TGTGCCAGCAGCCAAGGGGCTAGGGGGAATGAGCAGTTCTTC
-	TRBJ2-1	-	15	TRBV5-4	CASSLGQEGWNEQFF	TGTGCCAGCAGCTTGGGACAGGAAGGTTGGAATGAGCAGTTCTTC
-	TRBJ2-7	-	15	TRBV28	CASSLRGDASYEQYF	TGTGCCAGCAGTTTAAGGGGTGACGCCTCCTACGAGCAGTACTTC
-	TRBJ1-3	-	15	TRBV10-2	CASSELGRDGDTIYF	TGCGCCAGCAGTGAGTTGGGCAGGGATGGCGACACCATATATTTT
-	TRBJ1-4	-	19	TRBV5-1	CASSLRPPGTASLNEKLFF	TGCGCCAGCAGCTTGCGCCCCCCAGGGACGGCTTCCCTTAATGAAAAACTGTTTTTT
TRBD2	TRBJ2-3	-	17	TRBV28	CARVNPKAGESADTQYF	TGTGCCAGGGTAAACCCCAAAGCGGGAGAATCGGCAGATACGCAGTATTTT
-	TRBJ2-6	-	15	TRBV4-2	CASSQVGRGANVLTF	TGTGCCAGCAGCCAAGTGGGGCGAGGGGCCAACGTCCTGACTTTC
-	TRBJ2-5	-	13	TRBV5-4	CASSLPDGETQYF	TGTGCCAGCAGCTTGCCCGATGGGGAGACCCAGTACTTC
-	TRBJ2-7	-	13	TRBV7-3	CASSLGTGLEQYF	TGTGCCAGCAGCTTAGGTACAGGGCTTGAGCAGTACTTC
-	TRBJ2-3	-	14	TRBV2	CASSGPVSTDTQYF	TGTGCCAGCAGTGGACCTGTTAGCACAGATACGCAGTATTTT
-	TRBJ2-7	-	14	TRBV5-1	CASTDPGSSYEQYF	TGCGCCAGCACCGACCCCGGGAGCTCCTACGAGCAGTACTTC
-	TRBJ1-5	-	13	TRBV5-1	CASSFGSNQPQHF	TGCGCCAGCAGCTTTGGGAGCAATCAGCCCCAGCATTTT
TRBD2	TRBJ2-1	-	14	TRBV5-1	CASSSLAGNNEQFF	TGCGCCAGCAGCAGCCTAGCGGGGAACAATGAGCAGTTCTTC
-	TRBJ2-3	-	14	TRBV27	CASGPFSGTDTQYF	TGTGCCAGTGGGCCGTTCAGCGGCACAGATACGCAGTATTTT
-	TRBJ1-1	-	15	TRBV6-1	CASSGSSATGTEAFF	TGTGCCAGCAGTGGATCCTCCGCCACCGGGACTGAAGCTTTCTTT
-	TRBJ2-7	-	14	TRBV2	CASSDQPLTYEQYF	TGTGCCAGCAGTGATCAGCCCCTAACCTACGAGCAGTACTTC
TRBD1	TRBJ1-4	-	15	TRBV29-1	CSVGPTGETNEKLFF	TGCAGCGTTGGCCCAACAGGGGAAACGAATGAAAAACTGTTTTTT
TRBD1	TRBJ2-7	-	18	TRBV7-2	CASSLAPPTGAMRNEQYF	TGTGCCAGCAGCTTAGCCCCCCCGACAGGGGCCATGAGGAACGAGCAGTACTTC
TRBD2	TRBJ2-7	-	13	TRBV7-3	CASSQEGGNEQYF	TGTGCCAGCAGCCAAGAGGGAGGGAACGAGCAGTACTTC
TRBD1	TRBJ2-2	-	15	TRBV28	CASTSGDRAIGELFF	TGTGCCAGCACTTCCGGGGACAGGGCGATCGGGGAGCTGTTTTTT
-	TRBJ2-5	-	13	TRBV7-9	CASSLGGVETQYF	TGTGCCAGCAGCTTAGGTGGGGTCGAGACCCAGTACTTC
TRBD1	TRBJ2-3	-	18	TRBV28	CASTSNTGGGRNTDTQYF	TGTGCCAGCACCTCTAACACAGGGGGCGGTCGAAACACAGATACGCAGTATTTT